A selection of T cell receptor beta chains follows, all from one sample in a study of beta chain features in type 1 diabetes. Here immunoSEQ multiplex PCR was the method, and the copy in TCRdb shows in-frame clones only, minus some. The sample holds about 360,000 clones, roughly 12% seen once. Sequences were obtained from naive CD4+ T cells from blood. The receptor source for this set is a man aged 18 to 35 in good health. The CDR3 runs from the conserved cysteine through the conserved F or W. Each record gives: CDR3 protein, CDR3 DNA, J gene, V gene, D gene, clone size. D genes are given only for firm matches. Not every row has a clone size; where given, it reads once, few, many or a size class.

CASSRGQGGERRYF | TGTGCCAGCAGCCGGGGACAGGGTGGCGAGCGACGGTACTTC | TRBJ2-7 | TRBV11-2 | TRBD1 | NA
CASSPQGVVSNQPQHF | TGTGCCAGCTCACCACAGGGGGTAGTTAGCAATCAGCCCCAGCATTTT | TRBJ1-5 | TRBV18 | NA | NA
CASSSTMNTEAFF | TGTGCCAGCAGCTCGACAATGAACACTGAAGCTTTCTTT | TRBJ1-1 | TRBV11-3 | NA | NA
CASSSQGPNTEAFF | TGTGCCAGCAGCTCACAGGGGCCCAACACTGAAGCTTTCTTT | TRBJ1-1 | TRBV7-2 | TRBD1 | NA
CASSKGSSGMAPFQETQYF | TGTGCCAGCAGCAAAGGGTCTAGCGGGATGGCCCCATTCCAAGAGACCCAGTACTTC | TRBJ2-5 | TRBV21-1 | NA | few
CASSRLDRNTEAFF | TGTGCCAGCAGCCGCTTGGACAGAAACACTGAAGCTTTCTTT | TRBJ1-1 | TRBV5-4 | NA | few
CASSPQGPGANVLTF | TGTGCCAGCAGCCCACAGGGACCTGGGGCCAACGTCCTGACTTTC | TRBJ2-6 | TRBV7-2 | NA | NA
CASSPGRLAGTYEQYF | TGTGCCAGCTCACCAGGTCGACTAGCGGGAACCTACGAGCAGTACTTC | TRBJ2-7 | TRBV18 | TRBD2 | NA
CAWSGRGADTQYF | TGTGCCTGGAGTGGGAGGGGAGCAGATACGCAGTATTTT | TRBJ2-3 | TRBV30 | NA | NA
CASSQDSRTSGNTIYF | TGCGCCAGCAGCCAAGATTCCAGGACTTCTGGAAACACCATATATTTT | TRBJ1-3 | TRBV4-1 | NA | NA
CAWIRDMASTDTQYF | TGTGCCTGGATCCGGGACATGGCTAGCACAGATACGCAGTATTTT | TRBJ2-3 | TRBV30 | NA | few
CAISIGTSGQETQYF | TGTGCCATCAGTATCGGGACTAGCGGCCAAGAGACCCAGTACTTC | TRBJ2-5 | TRBV10-3 | TRBD2 | few
CASSQGAGRTGELFF | TGTGCCAGCAGCCAAGGGGCAGGGCGCACCGGGGAGCTGTTTTTT | TRBJ2-2 | TRBV14 | NA | NA
CSAIQAYEQYF | TGCAGTGCGATACAAGCCTACGAGCAGTACTTC | TRBJ2-7 | TRBV20-1 | NA | NA
CASSITSGGAFF | TGTGCCAGCAGCATTACTAGCGGGGGGGCGTTCTTC | TRBJ2-1 | TRBV7-9 | TRBD2 | NA
CATSRGLTEKLFF | TGTGCCACCAGCAGGGGCCTCACGGAAAAACTGTTTTTT | TRBJ1-4 | TRBV15 | NA | few
CAWGTNYGYTF | TGTGCCTGGGGCACCAACTATGGCTACACCTTC | TRBJ1-2 | TRBV30 | NA | NA
CASSLPGRVITGELFF | TGTGCCAGCAGCTTACCTGGGAGGGTGATCACCGGGGAGCTGTTTTTT | TRBJ2-2 | TRBV7-2 | TRBD2 | NA
CATSRVSRVDTEAFF | TGTGCCACCAGCAGAGTGAGCAGGGTGGACACTGAAGCTTTCTTT | TRBJ1-1 | TRBV15 | NA | few
CASSEADSGNTIYF | TGCGCCAGCAGCGAGGCCGACTCTGGAAACACCATATATTTT | TRBJ1-3 | TRBV5-1 | NA | NA
CASSSYSYRRGYGYTF | TGTGCCAGCAGCTCGTACTCATACAGGAGAGGCTATGGCTACACCTTC | TRBJ1-2 | TRBV5-6 | NA | few
CASSQNTGELFF | TGTGCCAGCAGTCAGAACACCGGGGAGCTGTTTTTT | TRBJ2-2 | TRBV2 | NA | NA
CASSALQGTVETQYF | TGTGCCAGCAGTGCCTTACAGGGGACGGTGGAGACCCAGTACTTC | TRBJ2-5 | TRBV6-1 | TRBD1 | NA
CASSQTPRDRDPYEQYF | TGCGCCAGCAGCCAAACTCCCCGGGACAGGGATCCCTACGAGCAGTACTTC | TRBJ2-7 | TRBV4-3 | TRBD1 | NA
CATSRRLAGGGTDTQYF | TGTGCCACCAGCCGGAGACTAGCGGGGGGAGGCACAGATACGCAGTATTTT | TRBJ2-3 | TRBV15 | TRBD2 | NA
CAWARQGLNQPQHF | TGTGCCTGGGCGAGACAGGGCCTTAATCAGCCCCAGCATTTT | TRBJ1-5 | TRBV30 | TRBD1 | NA
CASSSTGGFAETQYF | TGTGCCAGCAGCTCGACAGGGGGATTTGCGGAGACCCAGTACTTC | TRBJ2-5 | TRBV7-9 | TRBD1 | NA
CASRPTTSTDTQYF | TGTGCCAGCAGACCTACCACTAGCACAGATACGCAGTATTTT | TRBJ2-3 | TRBV6-5 | NA | NA
CASSEAGTAPGYTF | TGTGCCAGCAGTGAAGCGGGGACAGCCCCTGGCTACACCTTC | TRBJ1-2 | TRBV25-1 | TRBD1 | few
CASSQVRGNYGYTF | TGCGCCAGCAGCCAAGTAAGGGGTAACTATGGCTACACCTTC | TRBJ1-2 | TRBV4-3 | NA | few
CSVQGDPFDEQYF | TGCAGCGTTCAGGGGGACCCCTTCGACGAGCAGTACTTC | TRBJ2-7 | TRBV29-1 | TRBD1 | few
CASSLTGGFSNQPQHF | TGTGCCAGTAGCCTAACCGGCGGGTTTAGCAATCAGCCCCAGCATTTT | TRBJ1-5 | TRBV19 | NA | NA
CASSLPRTGARVLTF | TGTGCCAGTAGCCTACCCCGGACTGGCGCTAGGGTCCTGACTTTC | TRBJ2-6 | TRBV19 | NA | few
CASTKRAAYEQYF | TGTGCCAGCACCAAGCGGGCCGCCTACGAGCAGTACTTC | TRBJ2-7 | TRBV6-6 | NA | few
CGVSSRGGRTGNEQFF | TGTGGGGTCAGCTCCCGGGGAGGGAGGACCGGGAATGAGCAGTTCTTC | TRBJ2-1 | TRBV7-2 | TRBD2 | few
CASSPDRDYGYTF | TGTGCCAGCTCCCCGGACAGGGACTATGGCTACACCTTC | TRBJ1-2 | TRBV18 | TRBD1 | few
CSVGPGHSNTGELFF | TGCAGCGTTGGTCCGGGACATTCGAACACCGGGGAGCTGTTTTTT | TRBJ2-2 | TRBV29-1 | NA | NA
CASSLGSVQETQYF | TGTGCTAGCAGCTTAGGCTCGGTGCAAGAGACCCAGTACTTC | TRBJ2-5 | TRBV7-7 | NA | few
CASSPRTSGNTGELFF | TGTGCCAGCAGCCCAAGGACTAGCGGGAACACCGGGGAGCTGTTTTTT | TRBJ2-2 | TRBV5-4 | TRBD2 | few
CASLTSGSSYNEQFF | TGTGCCAGCCTGACTAGCGGGTCCTCCTACAATGAGCAGTTCTTC | TRBJ2-1 | TRBV7-2 | TRBD2 | NA
CASSQLTSGRDEQFF | TGTGCCAGCAGCCAGTTGACTAGCGGGAGGGATGAGCAGTTCTTC | TRBJ2-1 | TRBV4-2 | TRBD2 | many
CAWKSRGNQPQHF | TGTGCCTGGAAGAGCAGGGGCAATCAGCCCCAGCATTTT | TRBJ1-5 | TRBV30 | NA | many
CAWSVRRSREAFF | TGTGCCTGGAGTGTTCGGAGAAGTCGGGAAGCTTTCTTT | TRBJ1-1 | TRBV30 | NA | few
CASSPRTGRTGEQYF | TGTGCCAGCAGCCCACGGACAGGGAGGACGGGGGAGCAGTACTTC | TRBJ2-7 | TRBV11-2 | TRBD1 | NA
CAWSPPIGYQETQYF | TGTGCCTGGAGTCCACCAATCGGGTACCAAGAGACCCAGTACTTC | TRBJ2-5 | TRBV30 | NA | few
CASSEGGYYNEQFF | TGTGCCAGCAGCGAAGGGGGATACTACAATGAGCAGTTCTTC | TRBJ2-1 | TRBV6-5 | NA | NA
CASSRTGYNEQFF | TGTGCCAGCAGTCGGACAGGGTACAATGAGCAGTTCTTC | TRBJ2-1 | TRBV6-1 | TRBD1 | few